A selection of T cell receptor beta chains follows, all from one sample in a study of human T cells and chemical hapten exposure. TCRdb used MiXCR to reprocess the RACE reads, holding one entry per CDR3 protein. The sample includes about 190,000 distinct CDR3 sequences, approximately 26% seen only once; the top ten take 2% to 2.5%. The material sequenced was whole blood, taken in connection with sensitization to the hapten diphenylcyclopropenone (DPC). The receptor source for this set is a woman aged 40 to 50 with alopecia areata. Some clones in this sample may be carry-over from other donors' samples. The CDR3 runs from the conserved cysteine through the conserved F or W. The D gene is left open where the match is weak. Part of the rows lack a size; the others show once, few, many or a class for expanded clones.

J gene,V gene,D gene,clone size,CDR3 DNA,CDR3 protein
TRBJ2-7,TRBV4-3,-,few,TGCGCCAGCAGCCAAGCCCCTTGGGGATCAGCAAGCGAGCAGTACTTC,CASSQAPWGSASEQYF
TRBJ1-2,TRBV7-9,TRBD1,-,TGTGCCAGCAGAAACCAGGGGGCGGTGGACTATGGCTACACCTTC,CASRNQGAVDYGYTF
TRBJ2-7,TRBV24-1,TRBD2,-,TGTGCCACCAGTGATTTTACTAGCGGGAGCTACGAGCAGTACTTC,CATSDFTSGSYEQYF
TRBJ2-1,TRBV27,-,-,TGTGCCAGCGGTCTATGGGAGAGGTACAATGAGCAGTTCTTC,CASGLWERYNEQFF
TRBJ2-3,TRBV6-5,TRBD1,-,TGTGCCAGCAGTTACCGGACAGGGTGGAGCACAGATACGCAGTATTTT,CASSYRTGWSTDTQYF
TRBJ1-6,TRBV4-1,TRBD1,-,TGCGCCAGTGGACAGGGGGGAAATTCACCCCTCCACTTT,CASGQGGNSPLHF
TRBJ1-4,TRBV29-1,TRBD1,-,TGCAGCGCACGACAGGGGGCAAGTGAAAAACTGTTTTTT,CSARQGASEKLFF
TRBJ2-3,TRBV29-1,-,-,TGCAGCGTTGCCGCGGCAGGGGGGAGCACAGATACGCAGTATTTT,CSVAAAGGSTDTQYF
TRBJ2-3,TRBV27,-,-,TGTGCCAGCAGTCCCCCCCTTCCCGGGAGAGCAGATACGCAGTATTTT,CASSPPLPGRADTQYF
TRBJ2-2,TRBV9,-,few,TGTGCCAGCAGCGTACACGGAGGGCCCGGAACCGGGGAGCTGTTTTTT,CASSVHGGPGTGELFF
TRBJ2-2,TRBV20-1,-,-,TGCAGTGCCGAAGCCACTAGCAACAGCGGCACCGGGGAGCTGTTTTTT,CSAEATSNSGTGELFF
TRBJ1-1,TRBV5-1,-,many,TGCGCCAGCAGCTTGGCCGGCGACACAGGGACCACTGAAGCTTTCTTT,CASSLAGDTGTTEAFF
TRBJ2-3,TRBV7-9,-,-,TGTGCCAGCAGCTCCACTGTAGGGCAGGGAGGACGCACAGATACGCAGTATTTT,CASSSTVGQGGRTDTQYF
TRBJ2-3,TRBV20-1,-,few,TGCAGTGCTAGAACGTGGTCGAGAGATACGCAGTATTTT,CSARTWSRDTQYF
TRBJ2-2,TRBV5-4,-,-,TGTGCCAGCAGCTCTTATCCCGGGGTGCTGTTTTTT,CASSSYPGVLFF
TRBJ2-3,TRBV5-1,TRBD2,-,TGCGCCAGCAGCTCACCTAGCGGGAGATCAGATACGCAGTATTTT,CASSSPSGRSDTQYF
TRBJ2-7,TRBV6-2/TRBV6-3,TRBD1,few,TGTGCCAGCGTATCCGGACAGGGTTACGAGCAGTACTTC,CASVSGQGYEQYF
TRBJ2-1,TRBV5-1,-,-,TGCGCCAGCAGCTTGGGAGGGAACTCCTACAATGAGCAGTTCTTC,CASSLGGNSYNEQFF
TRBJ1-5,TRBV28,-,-,TGTGCCAGCAGTTTTACTCCGCAGGGTCAGCCCCAGCATTTT,CASSFTPQGQPQHF
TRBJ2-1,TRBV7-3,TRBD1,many,TGTGCCAGCAGCCCACGGCAGGGGGACAATGAGCAGTTCTTC,CASSPRQGDNEQFF
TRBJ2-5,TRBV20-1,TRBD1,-,TGCAGTGCTAGATCCGGGACAGTACAAGAGACCCAGTACTTC,CSARSGTVQETQYF
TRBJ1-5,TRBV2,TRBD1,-,TGTGCCAGCAGTGGGACAGGGAAAAATCAGCCCCAGCATTTT,CASSGTGKNQPQHF
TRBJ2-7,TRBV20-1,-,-,TGCAGTGCTAGATCGGTAGCGGAGGTCTCCTACGAGCAGTACTTC,CSARSVAEVSYEQYF